Following are 18 T cell receptor beta chains from one sample sequenced in a study of cytomegalovirus exposure and HLA in healthy donors. The PCR employed 60 Vbeta primers together with 13 Jbeta primers. Assay used: immunoSEQ multiplex PCR; TCRdb lists only in-frame clones, some missing. The table has about 230,000 clones, more than 75% seen once. Sequenced material: PBMCs. The receptors originated from a girl aged 2-10 years in good health and CMV-seronegative.

This chain links TRBV7-6 with TRBJ2-7, with a weak D call TRBD1 (5 bases). Germline lookup yields CDR1 SGHVS and CDR2 FNYEAQ. The CDR3 loop spans 13 amino acids. The germline V and J ends were trimmed by 5 bases and 0 bases, with 8 bases remaining between them. For the CDR3, the DNA is TGTGCCAGCAGCGATGACAGCTCCTACGAGCAGTACTTC. Protein: CASSDDSSYEQYF.

The chain has TRBV7-9 and TRBJ2-2; tentatively, D is TRBD2 (5 bases). Trimming stripped 6 bases from V and 1 base from J, with 6 bases between. The CDR3 consists of 13 residues. Germline CDR1 is SEHNR and CDR2 is FQNEAQ (reference sequence). The CDR3 region is CASRTMNTGELFF. CDR3 in DNA: TGTGCCAGCAGGACTATGAACACCGGGGAGCTGTTTTTT.

CDR3 nucleotides: TGTGCCAGCACTCAGCCACTAATGAACTCTGGGGCCAACGTCCTGACTTTC. Translated: CASTQPLMNSGANVLTF. V and J are TRBV2 and TRBJ2-6; D ambiguous. Germline values: CDR1 SNHLY, CDR2 FYNNEI. The CDR3 has 17 amino acids. The V gene lost 7 bases and the J gene lost 0 bases, with 16 bases spanning the gap.

This clone was counted only a few times. The genes are TRBV11-3 and TRBJ1-3; 7 bases align to TRBD1. Trimming cost V 2 bases and J 2 bases; bases outside gene matches: 0. The germline CDR1 and CDR2 sequences are SGHNT and YENEEA. The CDR3 runs to 14 residues. CDR3 sequence: CASSLTGAGNTIYF. For the CDR3, the DNA is TGTGCCAGCAGCTTAACAGGGGCTGGAAACACCATATATTTT.

This chain uses TRBV7-6 with TRBJ2-7; TRBD1 might be the D (5 bases). CDR1 SGHVS and CDR2 FNYEAQ come from the germline V gene. V lost 5 bases and J 4 bases, leaving 15 bases between the germline ends. The CDR3 length is 14 residues. The CDR3 DNA is TGTGCCAGCAGCCCTTTGGGTGGACATTACGAGCAGTACTTC. It specifies CASSPLGGHYEQYF.

This clone has a single count. The chain employs TRBV4-2 and TRBJ2-7; D unresolved. V was pared by 4 bases and J by 2 bases, with 15 bases between. The germline gives CDR1 LGHNA, CDR2 YNFKEQ. The CDR3 is 15 amino acids. The CDR3 DNA reads as TGTGCCAGCAGCCCGTGGGCCGACACCACCTACGAGCAGTACTTC. Its translation is CASSPWADTTYEQYF.

This clone has only one observation. This chain links TRBV6-4 with TRBJ2-1, with TRBD2 identical over 10 bases. CDR3 size: 18 residues. V was pared by 0 bases and J by 6 bases, with 11 bases of the junction left unmatched. Germline lookup yields CDR1 MRHNA and CDR2 SNTAGT. The CDR3 protein is CASSDSIELAGAVNEQFF. The CDR3 DNA reads as TGTGCCAGCAGTGACTCGATCGAGCTAGCGGGAGCGGTCAATGAGCAGTTCTTC.

For this clone: At one of its ends the junction is not consistent with the germline gene, which may arise from a read error. The J gene is TRBJ2-3, the V gene TRBV7-9; possibly TRBD2 for D (6 bases). The CDR3 length is 15 residues. Germline CDR1 is SEHNR and CDR2 is FQNEAQ (reference sequence). For the CDR3, the DNA is TGTTCCAGCAGCTTCTTTACTAGCATAGCAGATACGCAGTATTTT. This gives the protein CSSSFFTSIADTQYF.

The chain carries TRBV6-5 and TRBJ1-1; the D is unclear. The CDR3 runs to 13 residues. Between the trimmed V and J ends, which lost 2 bases and 4 bases, there was a span of 8 bases. Germline CDR1 MNHEY, CDR2 SVGAGI. CDR3 nucleotides: TGTGCCAGCAGTTACCGCAGGCCCACTGAAGCTTTCTTT. Its translation: CASSYRRPTEAFF.

The chain joins TRBV27 to TRBJ2-3, with 9 nucleotides matching TRBD1. This CDR3 contains 19 residues. With V trimmed by 2 bases and J by 4 bases, 16 bases remained unmatched. In germline, CDR1 is MNHEY, CDR2 SMNVEV (reference sequence). DNA of the CDR3: TGTGCCAGCAGTTTAAGCCAACTCGTCCGGGACAGGGCGCCAGATACGCAGTATTTT. Encoded protein: CASSLSQLVRDRAPDTQYF.

This sequence joins TRBV6-1 and TRBJ2-7; D is ambiguous. The CDR3 consists of 15 residues. Germline V gene lookup returns CDR1 MNHNS and CDR2 SASEGT. With 3 bases removed from V and 3 bases from J, the gap between germline ends came to 15 bases. CDR3 loop: CASSDPELLSYEQYF. The CDR3 DNA reads TGTGCCAGCAGTGATCCCGAGTTACTGAGCTACGAGCAGTACTTC.

This clone showed up just a few times. Within the sample, other DNA sequences also encode this same CDR3. V usage is TRBV5-1 and J usage is TRBJ1-1, with D possibly TRBD1 on 5 matching bases. Trimming cost V 4 bases and J 4 bases, with 17 bases left between them. CDR1 and CDR2 from the germline V gene are SGHRS and YFSETQ. This CDR3 spans 15 amino acids. The CDR3 loop reads CASSLQGWGPTEAFF. The CDR3 DNA follows: TGCGCCAGCAGCCTCCAGGGTTGGGGCCCCACTGAAGCTTTCTTT.

V and J are TRBV4-1 and TRBJ2-1; possible D gene TRBD1, 6 bases. Germline assignment: CDR1 MGHRA and CDR2 YSYEKL. The CDR3 length is 13 residues. Trimming stripped 4 bases from V and 7 bases from J, with 11 bases between. The CDR3 DNA reads as TGCGCCAGCAGCCGGCAGGGGAAAAATGAGCAGTTCTTC. This encodes CASSRQGKNEQFF.

This sequence joins TRBV5-8 and TRBJ1-1; no definite D call. Trimming removed 2 bases at V and 1 base at J, with 6 bases between. The germline gives CDR1 SGHTS, CDR2 YDEGEE. This CDR3 has 13 amino acids. Here the CDR3 DNA reads TGTGCCAGCAGCTTTATCTGGAACACTGAAGCTTTCTTT. This encodes CASSFIWNTEAFF.

This chain connects TRBV5-1 to TRBJ1-1, with unresolved D. The ends were cut back, 0 bases at V and 9 bases at J, with 12 bases in the middle. This CDR3 has 13 amino acids. The germline V gene has CDR1 SGHRS and CDR2 YFSETQ. As DNA, the CDR3 is TGCGCCAGCAGCTTGGTGAGGGAGAGCAAAGCTTTCTTT. Translation gives CASSLVRESKAFF.

The J gene is TRBJ2-2, the V gene TRBV7-8; 13 bases are shared with TRBD2. The ends lost 5 bases at V and 10 bases at J; junction bases unmatched: 28. CDR1 SGHVS and CDR2 FQNEAQ come from the germline V gene. The CDR3 sequence is 22 residues long. CDR3 protein: CASSPGSIKGLAGDPQPPELFF. The CDR3 nucleotides are TGTGCCAGCAGCCCCGGTTCTATAAAAGGACTAGCGGGAGATCCGCAGCCTCCGGAGCTGTTTTTT. Using reference TRBV7-8 and TRBJ2-2 for the parts outside the CDR3, the full variable domain is GAGVSQSPRYKVAKRGQDVALRCDPISGHVSLFWYQQALGQGPEFLTYFQNEAQLDKSGLPSDRFFAERPEGSVSTLKIQRTQQEDSAVYLCASSPGSIKGLAGDPQPPELFFGEGSRLTVL.

The V and J genes are TRBV19 and TRBJ2-2, with 9 nucleotides matching TRBD1. The J segment lost 5 bases and the V segment lost 5 bases, leaving 6 bases of the junction unmatched. The CDR3 extends over 15 amino acids. The V gene's germline CDR1 is LNHDA and CDR2 SQIVND (reference sequence). DNA of the CDR3: TGTGCCAGTAGTGTTAGACAGGGGGGGACCGGGGAGCTGTTTTTT. Its protein product is CASSVRQGGTGELFF.

The chain recombines TRBV4-1 with TRBJ2-6, with unresolved D. The CDR3 spans 15 residues. Germline CDR1 MGHRA, CDR2 YSYEKL. Trimming left V 0 bases short and J 1 base short, with 4 bases between. The CDR3 bases are TGCGCCAGCAGCCAAGACGGGTCTGGGGCCAACGTCCTGACTTTC. Translated: CASSQDGSGANVLTF.